Given below is one T cell receptor beta chain in context. In the original processing: Reference gene primer amplification gave nucleated cell count estimates. Sequencing was performed with immunoSEQ multiplex PCR; in TCRdb, only in-frame clones are kept and a portion is missing. V, J and clone size derive from that table, while D and trimming were established from the DNA sequence. Among more than 150,000 clones, around 80% were seen once, and the ten largest hold around 15%. The data were taken from a study of blood T cell repertoires in COVID-19. Researchers sorted participants into cohorts using their self-reported clinical history. CDR1 is LGHDT, CDR2 YNNKEL, per germline (reference sequence). Trimming took off 4 bases at V and 5 bases at J, with 12 bases between the two ends. The CDR3 totals 15 residues.

This sequence originates from a man between 60 and 75 years old who had been exposed to COVID-19. The genes are TRBV3-1 (or the pseudogene TRBV3-2) and TRBJ1-6; tentatively, D is TRBD1 (5 bases). Material for sequencing was PBMCs or T cells enriched from blood (not recorded which). CDR3 DNA: TGTGCCAGCAGCCCCAGGGCAGGGAATAATTCACCCCTCCACTTT. It specifies CASSPRAGNNSPLHF.